What follows are 26 T cell receptor beta chains derived from one specimen sequenced in a study of cytomegalovirus exposure and HLA in healthy donors (dated by TCRdb to 2015 to 2018). The library was obtained by the immunoSEQ multiplex PCR assay. A mixture of 60 forward primers for TCR Vbeta segments and 13 reverse primers for TCR Jbeta segments was used in the multiplex PCR. The clones in this table, taken by TCRdb from immuneACCESS, are in-frame only. Not every clone is retained; where verified, under half of the shortfall comes from an unresolved V gene, and the cause of the rest is unknown. This sample has hundreds of thousands of clones in its table, and 77% of those were observed once. Roughly 2.5% of the sample is in the top ten clones. The specimen was PBMCs. The receptors stem from a woman aged 55 to 70 in good health and CMV-seropositive.

The chain links TRBV5-5 to TRBJ2-4, with D maybe TRBD1 (6 bases). The CDR3 has 12 amino acids. V was trimmed by 4 bases and J by 12 bases, leaving 14 bases between them. Germline V gene lookup returns CDR1 SGHKS and CDR2 YYEKEE (reference sequence). The CDR3 sequence is CASSATGTGQYF. CDR3 in DNA: TGTGCCAGCAGCGCCACAGGGACGGGTCAGTACTTC.

The genes are TRBV29-1 and TRBJ2-1; 7 bases map to TRBD1. Trimming removed 4 bases from V and 7 bases from J; junction bases left unmatched: 13. The CDR3 consists of 15 residues. Per germline, CDR1 SQVTM and CDR2 ANQGSEA. CDR3 coding DNA: TGCAGCGTTGGGGGCAGGGGGAGTCCGAGAAATGAGCAGTTCTTC. Its protein product is CSVGGRGSPRNEQFF.

The chain uses TRBV2 and TRBJ2-2; no clear D. Germline-derived CDR1 and CDR2 are SNHLY and FYNNEI. V shed 8 bases and J shed 3 bases, with 16 bases lying between them. The CDR3 loop spans 15 amino acids. In DNA form, the CDR3 reads TGTGCCAGCGCGCTACGGCAGACTTACACCGGGGAGCTGTTTTTT. Translated, it gives CASALRQTYTGELFF.

The chain recombines TRBV11-3 with TRBJ2-6, with D tentatively TRBD1 (6 bases). The CDR3 covers 15 residues. Trimming pared 3 bases from V and 2 bases from J, leaving 8 bases between. Germline CDR1 and CDR2: SGHNT and YENEEA. CDR3 amino acids: CASSLSGAGANVLTF. CDR3 bases: TGTGCCAGCAGCTTGTCAGGGGCTGGGGCCAACGTCCTGACTTTC.

The gene calls are TRBV7-2 and TRBJ2-3, with no clear D. Germline CDR1 and CDR2: SGHTA and FQGNSA. The CDR3 contains 12 residues. V lost 10 bases and J 3 bases, leaving 11 bases between the germline ends. CDR3 DNA sequence: TGTGCCACGCGGAAACGTACAGATACGCAGTATTTT. It yields the protein CATRKRTDTQYF.

V gene TRBV7-2 combines with J gene TRBJ2-1; D is perhaps TRBD2 (6 bases). The germline V gene encodes CDR1 SGHTA and CDR2 FQGNSA. The CDR3 loop spans 15 amino acids. Trimming took off 5 bases at V and 1 base at J, with 12 bases between the two ends. The DNA of the CDR3 is TGTGCCAGCAGCCTGGGACTCCTATCCTACAATGAGCAGTTCTTC. This encodes CASSLGLLSYNEQFF.

V is TRBV18 and J is TRBJ2-1; D is undetermined. CDR1 KGHSH and CDR2 LQKENI come from the germline V gene. The CDR3 runs to 14 residues. V was trimmed by 3 bases and J by 6 bases, leaving 12 bases between them. The CDR3, as DNA: TGTGCCAGCTCACCCGAACTATTGGGCAATGAGCAGTTCTTC. Translated, it gives CASSPELLGNEQFF.

This sequence joins TRBV7-3 and TRBJ2-3; D may be TRBD2 (6 bases). CDR1 and CDR2 (germline): SGHTA, FQGTGA. The CDR3 is 15 amino acids. Trimming removed 4 bases from V and 2 bases from J, with 13 bases in between. The CDR3 sequence is CASSSMGGSTDTQYF. The CDR3 nucleotides read TGTGCCAGCAGCTCAATGGGGGGTTCCACAGATACGCAGTATTTT.

This clone was seen a single time. The chain links TRBV6-5 to TRBJ1-3, with 8 nucleotides matching TRBD1. The ends lost 8 bases at V and 4 bases at J; junction bases unmatched: 7. This CDR3 has 14 amino acids. The germline V gene has CDR1 MNHEY and CDR2 SVGAGI. CDR3 sequence reads: CASGQGAAGNTIYF. The CDR3 DNA reads TGTGCCAGCGGGCAGGGGGCAGCAGGAAACACCATATATTTT.

The CDR3 region is CASSSDRRGNTIYF. DNA for the CDR3: TGTGCCAGCAGCTCAGACAGGAGGGGAAACACCATATATTTT. This chain links TRBV7-2 with TRBJ1-3; tentative D call: TRBD1 (6 bases). V was cut by 4 bases and J by 4 bases, with 11 bases left in between. The CDR3 runs to 14 residues. The germline V gene has CDR1 SGHTA and CDR2 FQGNSA.

Worth noting for this clone: Germline is not matched at one junction end, which may reflect a read error. V usage is TRBV30 and J usage is TRBJ1-1, with D uncertain. The CDR3 has 14 amino acids. CDR1 is GTSNPN, CDR2 SVGIG, per germline (reference sequence). The CDR3 loop reads CAWSVRRGWSEALF. CDR3 nucleotides: TGTGCCTGGAGTGTGAGGCGGGGATGGAGTGAAGCTCTCTTT.

This clone appeared once. The genes are TRBV6-6 and TRBJ1-4; TRBD1 aligns across 9 bases. The CDR3 covers 14 residues. V shed 7 bases, J shed 4 bases, and the junction held 4 bases outside the gene matches. Germline lookup yields CDR1 MNHNY and CDR2 SVGAGI (reference sequence). The CDR3 region is CASNPGQGNEKLFF. The DNA for the CDR3 is TGTGCCAGCAACCCGGGACAGGGTAATGAAAAACTGTTTTTT.

This clone was seen just once. The chain has TRBV4-1 and TRBJ2-7; possible D gene TRBD1, 5 bases. Per germline, CDR1 MGHRA and CDR2 YSYEKL. The ends were cut back, 4 bases at V and 0 bases at J, with 13 bases in the middle. CDR3 size: 15 residues. CDR3 residues: CASSRGLGNSYEQYF. CDR3 nucleotide sequence: TGCGCCAGCAGCCGGGGCCTAGGGAACTCCTACGAGCAGTACTTC.

The J gene is TRBJ2-1, the V gene TRBV7-9; the match to TRBD2 covers 8 bases. From germline, CDR1 is SEHNR and CDR2 FQNEAQ (reference sequence). There are 17 residues in the CDR3. The V and J ends lost 5 bases and 4 bases, in that order; junction bases with no gene match: 13. This CDR3 reads CASSPAGGRPGYNEQFF. As DNA, the CDR3 is TGTGCCAGCAGCCCCGCGGGAGGAAGGCCCGGGTACAATGAGCAGTTCTTC.

The rearrangement uses TRBV19 and TRBJ1-5; D might be TRBD1 (5 bases). The germline V gene encodes CDR1 LNHDA and CDR2 SQIVND (reference sequence). V lost 4 bases and J lost 3, with 13 bases in between. The CDR3 runs to 15 residues. CDR3 amino acids: CASSTSTATNQPQHF. CDR3 nucleotides: TGTGCCAGTAGTACGTCGACAGCAACCAATCAGCCCCAGCATTTT.

This clone was counted between two and nine times. V usage is TRBV7-2 and J usage is TRBJ2-5, with a tentative D call TRBD1 (6 bases). The germline gives CDR1 SGHTA, CDR2 FQGNSA. The V end lost 1 base, the J end lost 2 bases, and 8 bases lay between the germline ends. The CDR3 totals 14 residues. CDR3 in amino acids: CASSLGRGQETQYF. The CDR3 DNA is TGTGCCAGCAGCTTAGGAAGGGGGCAAGAGACCCAGTACTTC.

In its sample, this clone was seen a few times. The V call is TRBV5-1, the J call TRBJ1-1, with 7 bases matching TRBD1. The length of the CDR3 is 14 residues. The ends lost 2 bases at V and 3 bases at J; junction bases unmatched: 4. The germline CDR1 and CDR2 sequences are SGHRS and YFSETQ. Here the CDR3 DNA reads TGCGCCAGCAGCTTTCTAACAGGGGACACTGAAGCTTTCTTT. Translating it yields CASSFLTGDTEAFF.

In nucleotides, the CDR3 is TGTGCCAGCAGTTCGGGACAGGGGACGCCCCAGCATTTT. Protein product: CASSSGQGTPQHF. This sequence joins TRBV2 and TRBJ1-5; 10 bases agree with TRBD1. Germline V gene data show CDR1 as SNHLY and CDR2 as FYNNEI. V was pared by 5 bases and J by 9 bases, with 4 bases of the junction left unmatched. The CDR3 covers 13 residues.

The J gene is TRBJ2-1, the V gene TRBV30, with 11 bases that match TRBD2. Germline CDR1 GTSNPN, CDR2 SVGIG (reference sequence). V was pared by 4 bases and J by 9 bases, with 5 bases of the junction left unmatched. This CDR3 spans 13 amino acids. The CDR3 DNA sequence: TGTGCCTGGAAACTAGCGGGAGTGAGTGAGCAGTTCTTC. Its translation: CAWKLAGVSEQFF.

The rearrangement links TRBV19 to TRBJ1-5; D remains unclear. Between the trimmed V and J ends, which lost 1 base and 0 bases, there was a span of 7 bases. This CDR3 contains 15 residues. Germline V gene data show CDR1 as LNHDA and CDR2 as SQIVND (reference sequence). CDR3 amino acids: CASSIGSHSNQPQHF. The CDR3 region has the DNA TGTGCCAGTAGTATAGGGTCACATAGCAATCAGCCCCAGCATTTT.

J is TRBJ1-4 and V is TRBV15, with TRBD1 identical over 7 bases. V dropped 7 bases and J dropped 5; count of bases not matched to a gene: 13. The CDR3 runs 16 residues. From germline, CDR1 is LNHNV and CDR2 YYDKDF (reference sequence). The CDR3 here is CATNPGGIQPNEKLFF. CDR3 coding DNA: TGTGCCACCAACCCAGGGGGAATTCAACCAAATGAAAAACTGTTTTTT.

This chain links TRBV7-9 with TRBJ2-7; a possible D gene is TRBD1 (6 bases). Germline assignment: CDR1 SEHNR and CDR2 FQNEAQ (reference sequence). This CDR3 comprises 12 residues. V was clipped by 2 bases and J by 7 bases, with 9 bases between them. The CDR3 loop reads CASSLTGREQYF. The DNA of the CDR3 is TGTGCCAGCAGCTTAACAGGGCGGGAGCAGTACTTC.

The chain recombines TRBV5-6 with TRBJ2-7; D is unclear. CDR1 and CDR2 (germline): SGHDT, YYEEEE. CDR3 length equals 13 residues. Trimming took 2 bases from V and 2 from J, leaving 8 bases between them. The CDR3 loop reads CASSLTVPYEQYF. The CDR3 coding sequence is TGTGCCAGCAGCTTAACAGTCCCCTACGAGCAGTACTTC.

The chain employs TRBV5-1 and TRBJ1-1, with D uncertain. Germline lookup yields CDR1 SGHRS and CDR2 YFSETQ. V dropped 2 bases and J dropped 5 bases, with 13 bases sitting between them. The length of the CDR3 is 14 residues. In DNA, the CDR3 is TGCGCCAGCAGCTTCGGGGATAAATGGACTGAAGCTTTCTTT. It codes for CASSFGDKWTEAFF.

The V call is TRBV5-1, the J call TRBJ2-3, with 7 positions matching TRBD2. The ends lost 3 bases at V and 0 bases at J; junction bases unmatched: 13. This CDR3 region has 18 residues. CDR1 SGHRS and CDR2 YFSETQ come from the germline V gene. The chain's CDR3 is CASSWFDLASGSTDTQYF. The CDR3 coding sequence is TGCGCCAGCAGCTGGTTTGACTTGGCTAGCGGTAGCACAGATACGCAGTATTTT.

A single count supports this clone. V and J are TRBV7-2 and TRBJ2-1; 10 nucleotides agree with TRBD2. This CDR3 region has 17 residues. CDR1 is SGHTA, CDR2 FQGNSA, per germline. J was trimmed by 0 bases and V by 0 bases; bases with no gene match: 2. The CDR3 DNA follows: TGTGCCAGCAGCTTAGCCAGCGGGGGGGCCTCCTACAATGAGCAGTTCTTC. It specifies CASSLASGGASYNEQFF.